This T cell receptor beta chain was sequenced during a study of blood T cell repertoires in COVID-19. Study-wide background: Spain, Italy and the United States supplied samples that represented acute and convalescent COVID-19. Sources were T cells, B-cell-depleted T cells, or PBMCs; the material itself was cDNA or gDNA.

Authors' analysis steps: Estimation of nucleated cell counts was performed using reference gene primer amplification. Profiled with immunoSEQ multiplex PCR; TCRdb holds only in-frame clones, not every one. V, J and clone size derive from that table, while D and trimming were established from the DNA sequence. The table shows 45,000 to 60,000 clones, with 80% to 85% occurring only once. The germline gives CDR1 SGHTA, CDR2 FQGNSA. This CDR3 comprises 15 residues. V dropped 5 bases and J dropped 2; count of bases not matched to a gene: 4. In Seattle, patients joined the study during active infection and were tracked longitudinally.

Material: peripheral blood. V usage is TRBV7-2 and J usage is TRBJ1-5; TRBD1 aligns across 9 bases. The TCR sequence derives from an elderly man with COVID-19, enrolled during active disease. CDR3 DNA: TGTGCCAGCAGCCTCCGGACAGGGGGCAATCAGCCCCAGCATTTT. It translates to CASSLRTGGNQPQHF.